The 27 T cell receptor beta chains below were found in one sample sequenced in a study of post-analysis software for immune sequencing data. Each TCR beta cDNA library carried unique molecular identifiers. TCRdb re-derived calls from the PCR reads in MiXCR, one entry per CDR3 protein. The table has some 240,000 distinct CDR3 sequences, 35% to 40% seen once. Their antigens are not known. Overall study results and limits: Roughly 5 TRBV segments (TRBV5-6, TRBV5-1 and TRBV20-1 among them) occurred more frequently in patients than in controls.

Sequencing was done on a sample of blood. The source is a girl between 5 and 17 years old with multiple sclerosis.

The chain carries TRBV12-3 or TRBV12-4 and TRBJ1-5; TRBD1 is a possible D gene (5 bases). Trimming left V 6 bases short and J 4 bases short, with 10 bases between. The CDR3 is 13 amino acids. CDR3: CASSQDKNQPQHF. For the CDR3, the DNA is TGTGCCAGCAGCCAGGACAAGAATCAGCCCCAGCATTTT.

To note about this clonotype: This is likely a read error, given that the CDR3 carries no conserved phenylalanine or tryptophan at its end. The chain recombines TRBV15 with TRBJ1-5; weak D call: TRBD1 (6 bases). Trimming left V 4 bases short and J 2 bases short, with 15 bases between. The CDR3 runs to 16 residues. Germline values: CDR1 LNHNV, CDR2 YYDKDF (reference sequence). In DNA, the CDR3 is TGTGCCACCAGCAAGCTCAAGGGGGGGCGCAATCAGCCCCAGCATTGT. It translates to CATSKLKGGRNQPQHC.

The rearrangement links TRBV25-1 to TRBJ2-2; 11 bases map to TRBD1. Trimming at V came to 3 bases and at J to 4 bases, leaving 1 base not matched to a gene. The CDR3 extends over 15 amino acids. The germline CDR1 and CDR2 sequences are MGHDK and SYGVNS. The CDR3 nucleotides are TGTGCCAGCAGTGAGGGACAGGGGGGCACCGGGGAGCTGTTTTTT. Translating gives CASSEGQGGTGELFF.

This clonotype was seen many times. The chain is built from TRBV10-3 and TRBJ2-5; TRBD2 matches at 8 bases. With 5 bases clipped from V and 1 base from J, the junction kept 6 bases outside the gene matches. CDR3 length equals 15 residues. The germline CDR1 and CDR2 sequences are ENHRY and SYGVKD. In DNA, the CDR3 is TGTGCCATCAGTCGCCCCACTAGCGGCCAAGAGACCCAGTACTTC. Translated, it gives CAISRPTSGQETQYF.

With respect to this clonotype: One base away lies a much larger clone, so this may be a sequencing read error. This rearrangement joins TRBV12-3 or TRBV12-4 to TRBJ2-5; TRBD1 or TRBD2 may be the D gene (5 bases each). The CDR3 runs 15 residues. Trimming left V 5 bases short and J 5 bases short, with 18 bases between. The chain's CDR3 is CASSIGRGGKETQYF. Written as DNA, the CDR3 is TGTGCCAGCAGTATAGGACGGGGCGGCAAGGAGACCCAGTACTTC.

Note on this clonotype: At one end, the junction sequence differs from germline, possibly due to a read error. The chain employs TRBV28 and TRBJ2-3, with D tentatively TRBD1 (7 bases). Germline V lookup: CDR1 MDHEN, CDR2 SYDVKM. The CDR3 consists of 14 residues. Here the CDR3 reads CACSSGGSTDTQYF. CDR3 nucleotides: TGTGCCTGCAGTTCAGGGGGGAGCACAGATACGCAGTATTTT.

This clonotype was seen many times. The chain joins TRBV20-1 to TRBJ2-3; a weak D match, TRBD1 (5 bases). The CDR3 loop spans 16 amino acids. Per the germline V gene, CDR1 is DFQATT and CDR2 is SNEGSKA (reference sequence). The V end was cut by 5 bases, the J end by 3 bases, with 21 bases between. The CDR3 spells CSASLTSGISTDTQYF. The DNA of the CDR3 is TGCAGTGCTTCCTTAACTTCAGGGATTTCGACAGATACGCAGTATTTT.

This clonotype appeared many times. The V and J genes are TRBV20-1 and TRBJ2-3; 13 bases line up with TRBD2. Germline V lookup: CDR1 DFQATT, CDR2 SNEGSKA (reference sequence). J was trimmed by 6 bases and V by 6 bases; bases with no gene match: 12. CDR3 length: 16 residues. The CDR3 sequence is CSARKQGTSGKDTQYF. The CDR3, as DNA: TGCAGTGCCAGGAAACAAGGGACTAGCGGGAAGGATACGCAGTATTTT.

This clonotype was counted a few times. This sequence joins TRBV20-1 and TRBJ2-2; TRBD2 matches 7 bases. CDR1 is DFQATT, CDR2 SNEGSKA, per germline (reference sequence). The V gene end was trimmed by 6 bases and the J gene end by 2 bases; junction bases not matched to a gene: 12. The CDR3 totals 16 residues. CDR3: CSASGVNGPNTGELFF. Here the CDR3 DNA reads TGCAGTGCAAGCGGGGTAAACGGGCCCAACACCGGGGAGCTGTTTTTT.

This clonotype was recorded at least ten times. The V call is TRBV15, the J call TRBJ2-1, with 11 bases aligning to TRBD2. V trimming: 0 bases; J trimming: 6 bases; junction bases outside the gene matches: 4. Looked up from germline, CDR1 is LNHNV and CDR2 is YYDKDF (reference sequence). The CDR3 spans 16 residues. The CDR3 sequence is CATSRDQLAGVNEQFF. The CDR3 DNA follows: TGTGCCACCAGCAGAGATCAACTAGCGGGGGTCAATGAGCAGTTCTTC.

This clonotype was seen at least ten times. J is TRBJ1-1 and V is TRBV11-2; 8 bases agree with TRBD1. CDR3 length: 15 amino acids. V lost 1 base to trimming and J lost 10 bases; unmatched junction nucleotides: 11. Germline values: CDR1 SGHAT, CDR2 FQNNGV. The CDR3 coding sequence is TGTGCCAGCAGCTTAGCCGGCGGGACAGGTAGAGTAGCTTTCTTT. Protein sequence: CASSLAGGTGRVAFF.

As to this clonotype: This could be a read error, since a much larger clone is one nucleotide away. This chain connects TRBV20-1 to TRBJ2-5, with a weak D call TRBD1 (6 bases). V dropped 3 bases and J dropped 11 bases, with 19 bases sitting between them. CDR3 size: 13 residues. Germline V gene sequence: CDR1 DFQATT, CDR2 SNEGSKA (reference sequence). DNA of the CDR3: TGCAGTGCTAGTTTCAGGGGCGGAGGTGAGCAGTACTTC. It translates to CSASFRGGGEQYF.

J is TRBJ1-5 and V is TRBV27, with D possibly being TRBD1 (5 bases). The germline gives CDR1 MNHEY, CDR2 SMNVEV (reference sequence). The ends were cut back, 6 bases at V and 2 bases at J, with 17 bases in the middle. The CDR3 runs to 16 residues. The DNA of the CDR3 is TGTGCCAGCAGCACATCAGGGTTATCTGGCAATCAGCCCCAGCATTTT. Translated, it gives CASSTSGLSGNQPQHF.

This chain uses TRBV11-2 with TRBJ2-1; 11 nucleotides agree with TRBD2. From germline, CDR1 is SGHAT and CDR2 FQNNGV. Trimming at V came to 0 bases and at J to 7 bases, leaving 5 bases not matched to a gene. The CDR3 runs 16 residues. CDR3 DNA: TGTGCCAGCAGCTTAGATAGGTCTAGCGGGAGGAATGAGCAGTTCTTC. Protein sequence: CASSLDRSSGRNEQFF. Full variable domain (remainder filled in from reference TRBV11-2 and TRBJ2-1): EAGVAQSPRYKIIEKRQSVAFWCNPISGHATLYWYQQILGQGPKLLIQFQNNGVVDDSQLPKDRFSAERLKGVDSTLKIQPAKLEDSAVYLCASSLDRSSGRNEQFFGPGTRLTVL.

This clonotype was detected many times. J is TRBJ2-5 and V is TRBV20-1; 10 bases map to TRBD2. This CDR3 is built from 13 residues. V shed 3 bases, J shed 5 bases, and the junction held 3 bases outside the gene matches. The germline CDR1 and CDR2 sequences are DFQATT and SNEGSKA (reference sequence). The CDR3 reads CSASSGGRETQYF. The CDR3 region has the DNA TGCAGTGCTAGTAGCGGGGGGCGGGAGACCCAGTACTTC.

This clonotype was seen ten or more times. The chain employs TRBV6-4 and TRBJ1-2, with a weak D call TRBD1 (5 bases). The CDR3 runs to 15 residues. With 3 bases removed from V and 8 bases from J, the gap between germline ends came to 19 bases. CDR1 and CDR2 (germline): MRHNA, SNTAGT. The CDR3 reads CASSEDSGGGTGYTF. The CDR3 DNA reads TGTGCCAGCAGTGAGGATTCTGGCGGAGGGACCGGCTACACCTTC.

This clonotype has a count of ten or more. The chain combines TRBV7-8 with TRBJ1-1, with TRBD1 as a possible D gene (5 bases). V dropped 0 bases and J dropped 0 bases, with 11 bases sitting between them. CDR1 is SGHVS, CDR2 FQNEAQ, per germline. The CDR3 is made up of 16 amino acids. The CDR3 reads CASSLAPGGMNTEAFF. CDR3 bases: TGTGCCAGCAGCTTAGCGCCCGGGGGGATGAACACTGAAGCTTTCTTT.

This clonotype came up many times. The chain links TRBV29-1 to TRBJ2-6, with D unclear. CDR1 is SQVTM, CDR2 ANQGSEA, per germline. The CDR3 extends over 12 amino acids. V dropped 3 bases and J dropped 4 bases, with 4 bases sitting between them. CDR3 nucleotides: TGCAGCGTTGACGCGGGGGCCAACGTCCTGACTTTC. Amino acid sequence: CSVDAGANVLTF. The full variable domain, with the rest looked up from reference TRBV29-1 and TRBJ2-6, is SAVISQKPSRDICQRGTSLTIQCQVDSQVTMMFWYRQQPGQSLTLIATANQGSEATYESGFVIDKFPISRPNLTFSTLTVSNMSPEDSSIYLCSVDAGANVLTFGAGSRLTVL.

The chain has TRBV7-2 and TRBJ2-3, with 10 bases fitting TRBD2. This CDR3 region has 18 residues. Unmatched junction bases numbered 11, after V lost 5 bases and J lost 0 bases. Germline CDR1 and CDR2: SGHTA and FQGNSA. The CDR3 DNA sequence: TGTGCCAGCAGCCGGACTAGCGGCACCCCTACTAGCACAGATACGCAGTATTTT. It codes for CASSRTSGTPTSTDTQYF. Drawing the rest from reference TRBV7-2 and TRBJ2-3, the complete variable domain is GAGVSQSPSNKVTEKGKDVELRCDPISGHTALYWYRQSLGQGLEFLIYFQGNSAPDKSGLPSDRFSAERTGGSVSTLTIQRTQQEDSAVYLCASSRTSGTPTSTDTQYFGPGTRLTVL.

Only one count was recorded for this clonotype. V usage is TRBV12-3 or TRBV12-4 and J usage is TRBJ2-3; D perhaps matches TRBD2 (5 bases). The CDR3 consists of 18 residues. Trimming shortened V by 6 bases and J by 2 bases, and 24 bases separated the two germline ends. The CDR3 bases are TGTGCCAGCAGGGACGGGGTTTTGGGGAGAGTCTCCACAGATACGCAGTATTTT. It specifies CASRDGVLGRVSTDTQYF.

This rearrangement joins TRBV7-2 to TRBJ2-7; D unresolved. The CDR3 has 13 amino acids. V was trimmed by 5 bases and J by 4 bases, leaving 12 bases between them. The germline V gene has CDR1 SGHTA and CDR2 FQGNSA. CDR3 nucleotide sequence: TGTGCCAGCAGCCCGCGCCCTCGATACGAGCAGTACTTC. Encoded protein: CASSPRPRYEQYF.

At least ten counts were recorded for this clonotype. The CDR3 protein is CASSPRYNEQFF. The CDR3 bases are TGTGCCAGCAGTCCTAGGTACAATGAGCAGTTCTTC. This sequence joins TRBV12-3 or TRBV12-4 and TRBJ2-1, with no clear D. This CDR3 has 12 residues. The germline V and J ends were trimmed by 5 bases and 4 bases, with 6 bases remaining between them.

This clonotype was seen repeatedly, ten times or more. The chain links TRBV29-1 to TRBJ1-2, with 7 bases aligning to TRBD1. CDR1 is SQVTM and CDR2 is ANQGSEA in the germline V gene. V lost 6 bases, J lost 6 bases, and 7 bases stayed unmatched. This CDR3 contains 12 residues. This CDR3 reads CSVDDRANGYTF. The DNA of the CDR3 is TGCAGCGTGGACGACAGGGCGAATGGCTACACCTTC. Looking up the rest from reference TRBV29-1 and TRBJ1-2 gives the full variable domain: SAVISQKPSRDICQRGTSLTIQCQVDSQVTMMFWYRQQPGQSLTLIATANQGSEATYESGFVIDKFPISRPNLTFSTLTVSNMSPEDSSIYLCSVDDRANGYTFGSGTRLTVV.

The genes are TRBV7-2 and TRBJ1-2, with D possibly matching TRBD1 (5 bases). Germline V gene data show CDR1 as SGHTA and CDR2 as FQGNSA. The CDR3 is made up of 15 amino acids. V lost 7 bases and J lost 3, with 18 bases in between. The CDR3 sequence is CASTVPEGFYYGYTF. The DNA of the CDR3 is TGTGCCAGCACCGTACCAGAGGGGTTCTACTATGGCTACACCTTC.

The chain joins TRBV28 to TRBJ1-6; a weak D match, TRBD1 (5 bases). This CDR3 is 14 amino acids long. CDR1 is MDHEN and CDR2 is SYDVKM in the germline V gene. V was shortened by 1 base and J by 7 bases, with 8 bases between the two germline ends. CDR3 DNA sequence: TGTGCCAGCAGTTTATCAGGGTTGAATTCACCCCTCCACTTT. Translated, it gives CASSLSGLNSPLHF.

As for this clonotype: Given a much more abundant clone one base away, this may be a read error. This CDR3 is CASRGGNGIQETQFF. The CDR3 bases are TGTGCCAGCAGAGGGGGGAACGGTATTCAAGAGACCCAGTTCTTC. The V call is TRBV11-1, the J call TRBJ2-1; the D gene could be TRBD1 or TRBD2 (6 bases each). The germline V gene has CDR1 SGHAT and CDR2 FQDESV (reference sequence). There are 15 residues in the CDR3. V lost 6 bases and J 13 bases, leaving 25 bases between the germline ends.

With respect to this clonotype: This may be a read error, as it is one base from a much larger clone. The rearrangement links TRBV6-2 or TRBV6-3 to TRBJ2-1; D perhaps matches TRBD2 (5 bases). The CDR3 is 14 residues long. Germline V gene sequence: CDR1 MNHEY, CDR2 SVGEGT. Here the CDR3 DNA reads TGTACCAGCACCGGGGATTTAGCGACGAATGAGCAGTTCTTC. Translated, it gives CTSTGDLATNEQFF.